These 25 T cell receptor beta chains share one sample of origin, sequenced in a study of blood T cell repertoires in COVID-19. Generated by immunoSEQ multiplex PCR, the TCRdb table keeps only in-frame clones and is missing some. The repertoire holds 310,000 or so clones, with roughly 86% as singletons. What was sequenced was PBMCs or T cells enriched from blood (not recorded which). The origin of the receptors is a woman under 30 who had recovered from COVID-19.

The rearrangement joins TRBV7-3 to TRBJ2-2; 8 positions match TRBD2. Trimming at V came to 0 bases and at J to 3 bases, leaving 6 bases not matched to a gene. The CDR3 covers 17 residues. From germline, CDR1 is SGHTA and CDR2 FQGTGA. For the CDR3, the DNA is TGTGCCAGCAGCTTAACGCGGGGGGCGCCTGACACCGGGGAGCTGTTTTTT. This translates into CASSLTRGAPDTGELFF.

This clone counts as medium-sized. The chain couples TRBV28 to TRBJ2-7; maybe TRBD1 (6 bases). This CDR3 region has 14 residues. The V gene lost 4 bases and the J gene lost 3 bases, with 13 bases spanning the gap. Germline V gene data show CDR1 as MDHEN and CDR2 as SYDVKM. In nucleotides, the CDR3 is TGTGCCAGCAGTTCACAGGGCGCCTACTACGAGCAGTACTTC. As protein: CASSSQGAYYEQYF.

This chain links TRBV7-9 with TRBJ2-3; TRBD2 agrees at 8 bases. Per the germline V gene, CDR1 is SEHNR and CDR2 is FQNEAQ (reference sequence). Trimming cost V 1 base and J 2 bases; bases outside gene matches: 5. This CDR3 comprises 16 residues. The CDR3 reads CASSLGAGGITDTQYF. The CDR3 DNA reads TGTGCCAGCAGCTTAGGTGCGGGGGGAATCACAGATACGCAGTATTTT.

The rearrangement links TRBV2 to TRBJ2-1; 7 bases agree with TRBD2. This CDR3 contains 15 residues. V trimming: 10 bases; J trimming: 5 bases; junction bases outside the gene matches: 14. Germline lookup yields CDR1 SNHLY and CDR2 FYNNEI. The CDR3 DNA reads as TGTGCCACCTCAGGGAAAGCGGGAAATAACAATGAGCAGTTCTTC. This encodes CATSGKAGNNNEQFF.

The chain has TRBV28 and TRBJ2-1; weak D call: TRBD1 (5 bases). Germline V CDR1 and CDR2: MDHEN, SYDVKM. Trimming took off 7 bases at V and 0 bases at J, with 13 bases between the two ends. CDR3 length: 15 amino acids. This CDR3 reads CASIAGSSSYNEQFF. In DNA, the CDR3 is TGTGCCAGCATCGCAGGGTCTAGCTCCTACAATGAGCAGTTCTTC.

This chain uses TRBV7-3 with TRBJ2-3; 8 bases are a match to TRBD2. J gave up 1 base and V 7 bases, and 10 bases lay outside the gene matches. Germline lookup yields CDR1 SGHTA and CDR2 FQGTGA. CDR3 length: 16 residues. The CDR3 DNA follows: TGTGCCAGCATAGAGGCGGGAGGTCATCGCACAGATACGCAGTATTTT. As protein: CASIEAGGHRTDTQYF.

This clone has only a few counts. The rearrangement uses TRBV6-2 or TRBV6-3 and TRBJ1-2; perhaps TRBD1 as D (6 bases). V was shortened by 5 bases and J by 2 bases, with 9 bases between the two germline ends. The CDR3 loop spans 13 amino acids. The germline V gene has CDR1 MNHEY and CDR2 SVGEGT. CDR3 region: CASSKQGNYGYTF. The CDR3 DNA follows: TGTGCCAGCAGTAAACAGGGAAACTATGGCTACACCTTC.

The V call is TRBV2, the J call TRBJ1-1; perhaps TRBD1 as D (6 bases). Looked up from germline, CDR1 is SNHLY and CDR2 is FYNNEI. The CDR3 spans 14 residues. Trimming shortened V by 8 bases and J by 4 bases, and 17 bases separated the two germline ends. CDR3 residues: CASQGSSWGTEAFF. CDR3 coding DNA: TGTGCCAGCCAGGGGTCCTCCTGGGGCACTGAAGCTTTCTTT.

The chain joins TRBV9 to TRBJ1-1, with D hard to call. This CDR3 region has 15 residues. Trimming shortened V by 0 bases and J by 3 bases, and 12 bases separated the two germline ends. From germline, CDR1 is SGDLS and CDR2 YYNGEE. The CDR3 DNA reads TGTGCCAGCAGCGTAGTCGGGGTGGGGTACACTGAAGCTTTCTTT. Residues: CASSVVGVGYTEAFF.

The chain employs TRBV28 and TRBJ1-2; 8 nucleotides line up with TRBD1. With 1 base clipped from V and 4 bases from J, the junction kept 2 bases outside the gene matches. Germline CDR1 reads MDHEN; CDR2 reads SYDVKM. The CDR3 extends over 14 amino acids. CDR3 residues: CASSLSGGGYGYTF. The DNA for the CDR3 is TGTGCCAGCAGTTTATCAGGGGGCGGCTATGGCTACACCTTC.

The CDR3 protein is CASSQAGRYGYTF. Written as DNA, the CDR3 is TGTGCCAGCAGCCAAGCAGGGCGGTATGGCTACACCTTC. This rearrangement joins TRBV14 to TRBJ1-2, with D possibly matching TRBD1 (5 bases). Germline V gene lookup returns CDR1 SGHDN and CDR2 FVKESK. Trimming removed 1 base at V and 5 bases at J, with 8 bases between. The CDR3 is 13 amino acids.

The chain couples TRBV13 to TRBJ1-2; D gene ambiguous. Trimming pared 4 bases from V and 0 bases from J, leaving 12 bases between. Germline CDR1 and CDR2: PRHDT and FYEKMQ (reference sequence). The CDR3 consists of 15 residues. The CDR3 DNA sequence: TGTGCCAGCAGCTCGAACCTAGAAACTAACTATGGCTACACCTTC. Its protein is CASSSNLETNYGYTF.

This clone was picked up a small number of times. The chain couples TRBV5-4 to TRBJ2-1; TRBD1 matches at 10 bases. This CDR3 has 15 amino acids. The V gene's germline CDR1 is SGHNT and CDR2 YYREEE (reference sequence). Trimming removed 3 bases from V and 4 bases from J; junction bases left unmatched: 4. CDR3 region: CASSSGQGKYNEQFF. Written as DNA, the CDR3 is TGTGCCAGCAGCTCGGGACAGGGGAAGTACAATGAGCAGTTCTTC.

This rearrangement joins TRBV15 to TRBJ2-6, with TRBD1 as a possible D gene (6 bases). The CDR3 consists of 18 residues. Trimming took off 0 bases at V and 2 bases at J, with 14 bases between the two ends. Germline assignment: CDR1 LNHNV and CDR2 YYDKDF (reference sequence). The CDR3 bases are TGTGCCACCAGCAGAGAAACAGGGTTCGTGACTGGGGCCAACGTCCTGACTTTC. This gives the protein CATSRETGFVTGANVLTF. Together with reference TRBV15 and TRBJ2-6, the CDR3 gives the full variable domain: DAMVIQNPRYQVTQFGKPVTLSCSQTLNHNVMYWYQQKSSQAPKLLFHYYDKDFNNEADTPDNFQSRRPNTSFCFLDIRSPGLGDTAMYLCATSRETGFVTGANVLTFGAGSRLTVL.

V and J are TRBV28 and TRBJ2-2; 12 bases fit TRBD2. Per the germline V gene, CDR1 is MDHEN and CDR2 is SYDVKM. This CDR3 has 16 residues. Unmatched junction bases numbered 0, after V lost 0 bases and J lost 4 bases. CDR3 loop: CASSLWTSGSTGELFF. As DNA, the CDR3 is TGTGCCAGCAGTTTATGGACTAGCGGGAGCACCGGGGAGCTGTTTTTT. The full variable domain, its missing parts supplied by reference TRBV28 and TRBJ2-2, is DVKVTQSSRYLVKRTGEKVFLECVQDMDHENMFWYRQDPGLGLRLIYFSYDVKMKEKGDIPEGYSVSREKKERFSLILESASTNQTSMYLCASSLWTSGSTGELFFGEGSRLTVL.

The chain recombines TRBV28 with TRBJ1-6; possible D gene TRBD1, 5 bases. The V end was cut by 10 bases, the J end by 7 bases, with 14 bases between. CDR1 MDHEN and CDR2 SYDVKM come from the germline V gene. This CDR3 has 13 amino acids. CDR3 bases: TGTGCCACCTCTGGACAAGGGAATTCACCCCTCCACTTT. The encoded protein is CATSGQGNSPLHF.

CDR3 protein: CASTDRGYGYTF. DNA for the CDR3: TGTGCCAGCACCGACAGGGGATATGGCTACACCTTC. The chain combines TRBV2 with TRBJ1-2, with 8 bases aligning to TRBD1. The CDR3 is made up of 12 amino acids. V gave up 7 bases and J gave up 5 bases; unmatched junction bases: 3. CDR1 is SNHLY, CDR2 FYNNEI, per germline.

V usage is TRBV11-3 and J usage is TRBJ2-2; D gene ambiguous. CDR1 SGHNT and CDR2 YENEEA come from the germline V gene. Between the trimmed V and J ends, which lost 5 bases and 4 bases, there was a span of 8 bases. There are 13 residues in the CDR3. This chain's CDR3 is CASSPIFTGELFF. CDR3 in DNA: TGTGCCAGCAGCCCCATTTTCACCGGGGAGCTGTTTTTT.

The chain recombines TRBV6-4 with TRBJ1-2, with TRBD1 identical over 10 bases. The junction had 15 bases not matched to a gene; V was cut back by 6 bases and J by 8 bases. The germline V gene has CDR1 MRHNA and CDR2 SNTAGT. The CDR3 has 16 amino acids. This chain's CDR3 is CASSPFGGDRGRGYTF. The CDR3 DNA is TGTGCCAGCAGCCCATTTGGCGGGGACAGGGGACGGGGCTACACCTTC.

Here the CDR3 DNA reads TGCGCCAGCAGCTGGGGACAGGGCCGCAACGAGCAGTACTTC. Amino acid sequence: CASSWGQGRNEQYF. The genes are TRBV5-1 and TRBJ2-7; TRBD1 matches 9 bases. The CDR3 has 14 residues. Unmatched junction bases numbered 6, after V lost 3 bases and J lost 5 bases. Germline V gene lookup returns CDR1 SGHRS and CDR2 YFSETQ.

The genes are TRBV19 and TRBJ1-2, with TRBD1 as a possible D gene (5 bases). Germline values: CDR1 LNHDA, CDR2 SQIVND (reference sequence). The CDR3 is 16 amino acids. Between the trimmed V and J ends, which lost 5 bases and 7 bases, there was a span of 23 bases. The CDR3 region is CASSPPKGSRGSGYTF. Here the CDR3 DNA reads TGTGCCAGTAGTCCACCGAAGGGAAGTAGGGGCTCTGGCTACACCTTC.

The gene calls are TRBV19 and TRBJ1-1; D call uncertain. Germline lookup yields CDR1 LNHDA and CDR2 SQIVND (reference sequence). Trimming shortened V by 2 bases and J by 4 bases, and 14 bases separated the two germline ends. The CDR3 has 15 residues. The chain's CDR3 is CASSIIAEEGTEAFF. The CDR3 DNA sequence: TGTGCCAGTAGTATAATTGCGGAAGAGGGCACTGAAGCTTTCTTT.

The V call is TRBV7-7, the J call TRBJ2-5; tentative D call: TRBD1 (6 bases). Trimming took 0 bases from V and 2 from J, leaving 16 bases between them. This CDR3 is built from 17 residues. Germline lookup yields CDR1 SSHAT and CDR2 FNYEAQ (reference sequence). The CDR3 DNA sequence: TGTGCCAGCAGCTTAGCGCAGGGGCCCCTGGGACAAGAGACCCAGTACTTC. The encoded protein is CASSLAQGPLGQETQYF.

This chain uses TRBV6-2 or TRBV6-3 with TRBJ2-2; 7 bases are a match to TRBD1. Germline V gives CDR1 MNHEY, CDR2 SVGEGT. This CDR3 spans 15 amino acids. V shed 3 bases and J 1 base; nucleotides not matched to a gene: 2. CDR3 residues: CASSYGTVNTGELFF. CDR3 sequence (DNA): TGTGCCAGCAGTTATGGGACAGTGAACACCGGGGAGCTGTTTTTT.

The V call is TRBV27, the J call TRBJ1-2, with D possibly TRBD1 on 5 matching bases. Germline assignment: CDR1 MNHEY and CDR2 SMNVEV (reference sequence). Trimming removed 5 bases from V and 1 base from J, with 14 bases in between. CDR3 length: 15 residues. The CDR3 DNA sequence: TGTGCCAGCAGTCCACGTGTGGGGCTTAACTATGGCTACACCTTC. Protein product: CASSPRVGLNYGYTF.